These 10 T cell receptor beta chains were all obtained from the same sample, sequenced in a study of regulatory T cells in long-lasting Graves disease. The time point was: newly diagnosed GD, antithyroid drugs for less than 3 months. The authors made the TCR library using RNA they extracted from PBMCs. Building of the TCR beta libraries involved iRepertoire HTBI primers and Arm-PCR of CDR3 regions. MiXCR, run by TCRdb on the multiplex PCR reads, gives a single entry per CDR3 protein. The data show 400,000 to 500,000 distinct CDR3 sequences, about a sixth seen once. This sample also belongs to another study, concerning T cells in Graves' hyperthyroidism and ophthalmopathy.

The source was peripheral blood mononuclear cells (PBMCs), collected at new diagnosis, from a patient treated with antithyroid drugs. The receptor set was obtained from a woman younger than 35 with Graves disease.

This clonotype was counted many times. CDR3 DNA sequence: TGTGCCAGCAGCCTAGATCCCGGGACATCGCCTTCTAGCACAGATACGCAGTATTTT. Translated: CASSLDPGTSPSSTDTQYF. The J gene is TRBJ2-3, the V gene TRBV7-9, with D perhaps matching TRBD1 (6 bases). The CDR3 extends over 19 amino acids. The ends were cut back, 5 bases at V and 0 bases at J, with 24 bases in the middle. The germline gives CDR1 SEHNR, CDR2 FQNEAQ (reference sequence).

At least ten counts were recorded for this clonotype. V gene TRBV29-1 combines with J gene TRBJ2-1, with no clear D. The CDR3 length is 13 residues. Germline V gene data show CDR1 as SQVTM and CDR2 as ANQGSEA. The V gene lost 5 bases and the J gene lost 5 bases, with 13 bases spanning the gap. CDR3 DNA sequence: TGCAGCGTTATTACAGCAAATCACAATGAGCAGTTCTTC. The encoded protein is CSVITANHNEQFF.

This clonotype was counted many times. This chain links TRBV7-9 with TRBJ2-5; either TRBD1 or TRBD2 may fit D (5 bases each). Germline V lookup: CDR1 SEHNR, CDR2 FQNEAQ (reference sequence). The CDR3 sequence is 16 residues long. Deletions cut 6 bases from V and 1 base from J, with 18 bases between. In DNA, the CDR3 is TGTGCCAGCAGACGGGACCGACGAGGGGTCCAAGAGACCCAGTACTTC. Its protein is CASRRDRRGVQETQYF.

This CDR3 is CASSIGMLAGGRYNEQFF. The CDR3, as DNA: TGTGCCAGTAGTATTGGGATGCTAGCGGGAGGGCGCTACAATGAGCAGTTCTTC. The chain carries TRBV19 and TRBJ2-1; 12 nucleotides align to TRBD2. Trimming at V came to 3 bases and at J to 3 bases, leaving 9 bases not matched to a gene. CDR1 and CDR2 (germline): LNHDA, SQIVND (reference sequence). The CDR3 is 18 amino acids.

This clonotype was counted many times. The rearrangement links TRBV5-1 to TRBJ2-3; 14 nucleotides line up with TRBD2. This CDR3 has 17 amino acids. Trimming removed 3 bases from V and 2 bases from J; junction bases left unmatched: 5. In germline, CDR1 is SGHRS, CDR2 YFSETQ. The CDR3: CASSSGLAGADTDTQYF. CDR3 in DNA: TGCGCCAGCAGCTCGGGACTAGCGGGAGCAGACACAGATACGCAGTATTTT.

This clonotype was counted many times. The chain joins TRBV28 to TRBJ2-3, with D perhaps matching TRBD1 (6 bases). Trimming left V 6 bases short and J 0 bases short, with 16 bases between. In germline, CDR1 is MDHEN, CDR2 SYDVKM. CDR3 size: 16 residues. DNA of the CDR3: TGTGCCAGCAGCCCAGGACAGCCTCCTAGCACAGATACGCAGTATTTT. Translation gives CASSPGQPPSTDTQYF.

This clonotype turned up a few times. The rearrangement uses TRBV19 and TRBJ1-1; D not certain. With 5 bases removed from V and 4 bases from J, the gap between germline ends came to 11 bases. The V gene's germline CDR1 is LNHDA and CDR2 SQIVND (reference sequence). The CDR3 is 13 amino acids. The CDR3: CASSGSVGTEAFF. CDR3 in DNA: TGTGCCAGTAGTGGTTCTGTGGGCACTGAAGCTTTCTTT. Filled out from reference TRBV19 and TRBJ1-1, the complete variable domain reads DGGITQSPKYLFRKEGQNVTLSCEQNLNHDAMYWYRQDPGQGLRLIYYSQIVNDFQKGDIAEGYSVSREKKESFPLTVTSAQKNPTAFYLCASSGSVGTEAFFGQGTRLTVV.

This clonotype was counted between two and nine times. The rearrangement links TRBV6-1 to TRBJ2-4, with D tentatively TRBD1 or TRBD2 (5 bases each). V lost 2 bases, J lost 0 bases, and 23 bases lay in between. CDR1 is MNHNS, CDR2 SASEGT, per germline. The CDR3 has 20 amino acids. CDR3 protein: CASSESLGTESLLAKNIQYF. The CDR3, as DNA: TGTGCCAGCAGTGAAAGTTTGGGGACGGAATCCCTACTAGCCAAAAACATTCAGTACTTC.

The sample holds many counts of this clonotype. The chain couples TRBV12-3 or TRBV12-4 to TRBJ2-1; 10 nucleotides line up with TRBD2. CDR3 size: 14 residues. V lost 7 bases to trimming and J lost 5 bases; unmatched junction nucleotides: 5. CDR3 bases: TGTGCCAGCACTCCTAGCGGGGGAAACAATGAGCAGTTCTTC. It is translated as CASTPSGGNNEQFF.

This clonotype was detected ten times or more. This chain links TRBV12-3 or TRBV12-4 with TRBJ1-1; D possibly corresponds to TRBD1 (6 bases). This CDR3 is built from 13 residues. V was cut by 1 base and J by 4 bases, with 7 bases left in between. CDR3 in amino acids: CASSLEDSTEAFF. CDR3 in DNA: TGTGCCAGCAGTTTAGAGGACAGCACTGAAGCTTTCTTT.